The 11 T cell receptor beta chains given below trace back to one sample, sequenced in a study of sequential checkpoint blockade in melanoma. Treatment meaning: randomized to nivolumab then ipilimumab (arm A) or the reverse (arm B). Clones were read by immunoSEQ multiplex PCR, and TCRdb kept only the in-frame ones, dropping some. The top ten hold about 29% of the sample, which has 5,100 or so clones, approximately 22% seen once. The source was tumor tissue (inferred from file names), collected from a patient given nivolumab and ipilimumab in sequence. The origin of the receptors is a human donor with melanoma.

This sequence joins TRBV18 and TRBJ2-2, with a possible D match to TRBD2 (6 bases). The CDR3 consists of 15 residues. V gave up 6 bases and J gave up 1 base, with 12 bases separating them. Germline V gene lookup returns CDR1 KGHSH and CDR2 LQKENI. CDR3 sequence (DNA): TGTGCCAGCTCGCAGCAGGGACTGAACACCGGGGAGCTGTTTTTT. Translated: CASSQQGLNTGELFF. Using reference TRBV18 and TRBJ2-2 for the parts outside the CDR3, the full variable domain is NAGVMQNPRHLVRRRGQEARLRCSPMKGHSHVYWYRQLPEEGLKFMVYLQKENIIDESGMPKERFSAEFPKEGPSILRIQQVVRGDSAAYFCASSQQGLNTGELFFGEGSRLTVL.

This clone was counted between two and nine times. The chain combines TRBV30 with TRBJ2-3; 8 bases agree with TRBD2. V gave up 6 bases and J gave up 5 bases; unmatched junction bases: 10. The germline gives CDR1 GTSNPN, CDR2 SVGIG (reference sequence). The CDR3 extends over 14 amino acids. The CDR3 protein is CACGGLGRIDTQYF. In DNA form, the CDR3 reads TGTGCCTGCGGGGGACTAGGAAGAATAGATACGCAGTATTTT.

V gene TRBV19 combines with J gene TRBJ2-5; D is uncertain. Germline CDR1 and CDR2: LNHDA and SQIVND (reference sequence). The CDR3 consists of 13 residues. Trimming took off 3 bases at V and 4 bases at J, with 9 bases between the two ends. CDR3 amino acids: CASSILGRETQYF. CDR3 bases: TGTGCCAGTAGTATTTTGGGTAGAGAGACCCAGTACTTC. Combining the CDR3 with reference TRBV19 and TRBJ2-5 gives the whole variable domain DGGITQSPKYLFRKEGQNVTLSCEQNLNHDAMYWYRQDPGQGLRLIYYSQIVNDFQKGDIAEGYSVSREKKESFPLTVTSAQKNPTAFYLCASSILGRETQYFGPGTRLLVL.

The rearrangement joins TRBV19 to TRBJ2-1; 12 nucleotides line up with TRBD1. The length of the CDR3 is 16 residues. V lost 5 bases and J lost 9; bases outside the gene matches: 11. Germline V gives CDR1 LNHDA, CDR2 SQIVND (reference sequence). In DNA, the CDR3 is TGTGCCAGTAGTTCCATCCCGGGACAGGGGGCTAGTGAGCAGTTCTTC. Its translation: CASSSIPGQGASEQFF.

This chain links TRBV18 with TRBJ1-1, with D perhaps TRBD1 (5 bases). V was pared by 1 base and J by 4 bases, with 13 bases between. The germline V gene encodes CDR1 KGHSH and CDR2 LQKENI. There are 15 residues in the CDR3. CDR3 sequence: CASSPQWTIGTEAFF. The CDR3 DNA reads as TGTGCCAGCTCACCACAATGGACAATTGGCACTGAAGCTTTCTTT.

Points on this clone: A read error may account for a junction end that differs from germline. The rearrangement uses TRBV29-1 and TRBJ2-1, with D hard to call. This CDR3 comprises 17 residues. The germline V gene has CDR1 SQVTM and CDR2 ANQGSEA. The CDR3 DNA reads as TGCAGCGTTGAAGCCCTGACTCCCATCGGGTCCTCCAATGAGCAGTTCTTC. This codes for CSVEALTPIGSSNEQFF.

This clone was counted only a few times. This chain joins TRBV6-8 and TRBJ1-5; D not resolved. Trimming left V 2 bases short and J 3 bases short, with 17 bases between. From germline, CDR1 is MNHGY and CDR2 SAAAGT. The CDR3 sequence is 17 residues long. CDR3 bases: TGTGCCAGCAGTTACGGTCCAGGCGATTATTTCAATCAGCCCCAGCATTTT. Translating it yields CASSYGPGDYFNQPQHF.

This clone was found many times. The gene calls are TRBV6-8 and TRBJ2-5; 8 nucleotides align to TRBD1. The germline CDR1 and CDR2 sequences are MNHGY and SAAAGT. The CDR3 sequence is 14 residues long. V lost 9 bases and J lost 5; bases outside the gene matches: 11. This CDR3 reads CASWRQGLGETQYF. The CDR3 DNA is TGTGCCAGTTGGAGACAGGGGTTGGGGGAGACCCAGTACTTC.

This clone was observed a few times. The chain employs TRBV11-3 and TRBJ2-2; TRBD2 might be the D (6 bases). Trimming removed 1 base at V and 8 bases at J, with 11 bases between. The CDR3 contains 14 residues. The germline CDR1 and CDR2 sequences are SGHNT and YENEEA. This CDR3 is CASSLGASVGELFF. For the CDR3, the DNA is TGTGCCAGCAGCTTAGGGGCTAGCGTTGGGGAGCTGTTTTTT. Together with reference TRBV11-3 and TRBJ2-2, the CDR3 gives the full variable domain: EAGVVQSPRYKIIEKKQPVAFWCNPISGHNTLYWYLQNLGQGPELLIRYENEEAVDDSQLPKDRFSAERLKGVDSTLKIQPAELGDSAVYLCASSLGASVGELFFGEGSRLTVL.

This clone was recorded a few times. V usage is TRBV11-3 and J usage is TRBJ1-2, with 11 bases identical to TRBD1. The ends lost 3 bases at V and 5 bases at J; junction bases unmatched: 8. Germline V lookup: CDR1 SGHNT, CDR2 YENEEA. This CDR3 comprises 16 residues. The CDR3 here is CASSFLGQGARYGYTF. The CDR3 DNA reads as TGTGCCAGCAGCTTTCTCGGACAGGGGGCCCGGTATGGCTACACCTTC.

There are a few counts of this clone. This chain uses TRBV11-3 with TRBJ2-3; TRBD2 agrees at 9 bases. CDR3 length: 16 amino acids. Losses at the gene ends were 2 bases for V and 6 bases for J; bases not matched to a gene: 9. Germline V gives CDR1 SGHNT, CDR2 YENEEA. The CDR3 nucleotides read TGTGCCAGCAGCTTAATGGGTAGCGGGGGTCAGGATACGCAGTATTTT. This encodes CASSLMGSGGQDTQYF. Drawing the rest from reference TRBV11-3 and TRBJ2-3, the complete variable domain is EAGVVQSPRYKIIEKKQPVAFWCNPISGHNTLYWYLQNLGQGPELLIRYENEEAVDDSQLPKDRFSAERLKGVDSTLKIQPAELGDSAVYLCASSLMGSGGQDTQYFGPGTRLTVL.